The present entry profiles one T cell receptor (beta chain) with its context. Its antigen specificity is not known. Per-base qualities were not stored, and no clone one base away is much larger. Peripheral blood CD8+ and CD4+ T cells from healthy donors, Susac syndrome patients and multiple sclerosis patients were profiled by high-throughput TCR beta sequencing. Multiple sclerosis controls were treatment-naive patients with stable or active relapsing-remitting disease fulfilling revised McDonald criteria. Bulk CD8+ and CD4+ T cells were purified by magnetic negative isolation, while CD8+ TEMRA cells were enriched using FACS. Blood was drawn into EDTA tubes, processed within 24 hours, and PBMCs were isolated by density gradient centrifugation. PBMCs destined for TCR sequencing were cryopreserved in liquid nitrogen and later thawed in a 37 °C water bath. The sorted or isolated CD4+, CD8+ and CD8+ TEMRA cells reached a purity of at least 90%.

The sample originates from a study of CD8 T cells in Susac syndrome (dated by TCRdb to between 2018 and 2021). With regard to the full study: Whether CD8+ T cell activation and differentiation in Susac syndrome was antigen driven was tested using repertoire sequencing. What the research found in general, with its limitations: The number of individuals in the TCR sequencing and HLA analysis was recognized as being relatively small.

According to the germline V gene, CDR1 reads SNHLY and CDR2 reads FYNNEI. Measured from the cysteine to the phenylalanine, the CDR3 is 13 residues long. The sequence is cut down to CDR3 DNA, 39 bases in frame from base 1. Here V drops 7 bases and J drops 14 bases, and the junction holds 13 bases not matched to any gene. RNA was extracted using the RNeasy kit, and about 0.45 to 1 microgram was reverse transcribed with random hexamers. The immunoSEQ multiplex PCR assay, covering 54 Vbeta and 13 Jbeta segments, was used to amplify TCR beta CDR3 regions. To correct PCR amplification bias, a synthetic template baseline was used for both primer optimization and computational correction. As for the authors' bioinformatics: Reads were annotated to V, D and J genes according to IMGT and were analyzed with immunoSEQ Analyzer, with only productive sequences retained. To calculate clonality, Shannon entropy was normalized by log2 of the number of productive unique sequences and then subtracted from one. Public and private clones were assessed among the 100 most prevalent clones of each patient and control. Clones were defined as Susac-specific when absent from the healthy and MS cohorts, from approximately 1,100 published viral clones and from other ImmuneACCESS disease sequences. The public reads were reanalyzed by TCRdb: fastp trimming at Q25, MiXCR alignment, in-frame beta chains only. Rows with a matching CDR3 protein are joined into one entry that keeps the most common DNA and genes. For this entry, the V and J calls and clone size follow TCRdb and not the study's own pipeline. The sample table shows about 250,000 distinct CDR3 sequences, and 90% to 95% are seen once. The ten largest clones capture 0.065% to 0.08% of the sample.

The sample comprised CD4+ T cells from PBMCs. The TCR originated in a human donor with multiple sclerosis. The sequence joins TRBV2 to TRBJ2-5; TRBD2 fits 10 bases in the junction. CDR3 reads: CASKPGLAPAGYF. The DNA sequence is given as TGTGCCAGCAAGCCGGGACTAGCGCCCGCGGGATACTTC.